Each of the 6 T cell receptor beta chains below was sequenced from the same sample in a study of OX40 agonist ivuxolimab in advanced cancers. The method was immunoSEQ multiplex PCR; TCRdb's version includes in-frame clones alone and lacks a portion of them. The sample yields about 61,000 clones, about 90% seen once. The sequencing used CD4+ or CD8+ T cells sorted from blood, collected in a trial of the OX40 agonist ivuxolimab. These receptor sequences come from an adult with an advanced solid tumor such as melanoma, head and neck, liver or kidney cancer.

This chain links TRBV27 with TRBJ2-1, with TRBD1 identical over 7 bases. V dropped 8 bases and J dropped 2; count of bases not matched to a gene: 3. CDR1 and CDR2 from the germline V gene are MNHEY and SMNVEV (reference sequence). The length of the CDR3 is 13 residues. The CDR3 sequence: CASGDSPYNEQFF. Written as DNA, the CDR3 is TGTGCCAGCGGGGACAGTCCCTACAATGAGCAGTTCTTC.

The chain uses TRBV5-6 and TRBJ2-7; 11 bases match TRBD2. V shed 4 bases, J shed 5 bases, and the junction held 17 bases outside the gene matches. CDR3 length: 18 amino acids. CDR1 and CDR2 from the germline V gene are SGHDT and YYEEEE. The CDR3 region is CASSDRGSTSGDIDEQYF. DNA for the CDR3: TGTGCCAGCAGCGACAGGGGGTCGACTAGCGGGGACATTGACGAGCAGTACTTC.

The chain is built from TRBV28 and TRBJ1-6; maybe TRBD1 (5 bases). CDR3 size: 15 residues. Looked up from germline, CDR1 is MDHEN and CDR2 is SYDVKM. The V and J ends lost 6 bases and 0 bases respectively, with 9 bases between them. The CDR3 DNA reads TGTGCCAGCAGGCGGGGGTTCTCCTATAATTCACCCCTCCACTTT. Its protein is CASRRGFSYNSPLHF.

The chain uses TRBV28 and TRBJ1-1; D unresolved. V was clipped by 4 bases and J by 6 bases, with 6 bases between them. Germline CDR1 MDHEN, CDR2 SYDVKM. The length of the CDR3 is 11 residues. The CDR3 DNA follows: TGTGCCAGCAGTTGGGGTGCTGAAGCTTTCTTT. It codes for CASSWGAEAFF. Based on the CDR3 plus reference TRBV28 and TRBJ1-1, the full variable domain is DVKVTQSSRYLVKRTGEKVFLECVQDMDHENMFWYRQDPGLGLRLIYFSYDVKMKEKGDIPEGYSVSREKKERFSLILESASTNQTSMYLCASSWGAEAFFGQGTRLTVV.

This chain links TRBV29-1 with TRBJ1-2; 8 positions agree with TRBD1. The germline CDR1 and CDR2 sequences are SQVTM and ANQGSEA. Losses at the gene ends were 4 bases for V and 7 bases for J; bases not matched to a gene: 5. The CDR3 is 12 residues long. The CDR3 coding sequence is TGCAGCGTTGGACAGGGGCAAGGTGGCTACACCTTC. Translation gives CSVGQGQGGYTF.

The V and J genes are TRBV6-5 and TRBJ2-7, with D perhaps matching TRBD1 (5 bases). Germline V CDR1 and CDR2: MNHEY, SVGAGI. Trimming cost V 6 bases and J 3 bases, with 18 bases left between them. The CDR3 has 15 residues. The chain's CDR3 is CASRGQGHRNYEQYV. Written as DNA, the CDR3 is TGTGCCAGCAGGGGGCAAGGTCATCGCAACTACGAGCAGTACGTC.